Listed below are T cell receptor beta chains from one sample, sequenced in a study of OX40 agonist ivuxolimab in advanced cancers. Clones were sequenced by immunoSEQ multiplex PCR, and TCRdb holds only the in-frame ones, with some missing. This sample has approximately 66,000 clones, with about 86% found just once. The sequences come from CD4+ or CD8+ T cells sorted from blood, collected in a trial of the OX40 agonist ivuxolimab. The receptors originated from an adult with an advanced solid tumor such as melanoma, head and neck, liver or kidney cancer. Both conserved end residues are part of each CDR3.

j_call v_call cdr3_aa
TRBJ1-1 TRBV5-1 CASSLALDRVEAFF
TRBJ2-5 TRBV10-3 CAISDPTKGKETQYF
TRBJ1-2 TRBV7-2 CASSTGTANYGYTF
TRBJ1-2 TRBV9 CASSLDLGTVAYGYTF
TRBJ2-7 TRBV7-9 CASSLGNLRDEQYF
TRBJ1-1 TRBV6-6 CASELTGRNTEAFF
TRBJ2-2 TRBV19 CASRPGTSVDGELFF
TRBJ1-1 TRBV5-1 CASSFLEMNTEAFF
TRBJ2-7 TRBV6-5 CASSYPSGREQYF
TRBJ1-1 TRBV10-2 CASSEGSGAFF
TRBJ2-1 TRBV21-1 CASSRDRKHEQFF
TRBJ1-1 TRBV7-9 CASSETRGVGTTEAFF
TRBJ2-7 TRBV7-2 CASSFRSSPGQYF
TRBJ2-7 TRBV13 CASSIGRGVPREQYF
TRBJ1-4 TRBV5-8 CASSLQRGARIEKLFF
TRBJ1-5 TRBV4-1 CASSQDPTTQPQHF
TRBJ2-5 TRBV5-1 CASSRQGLETQYF
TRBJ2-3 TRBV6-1 CASSLIGGSTDTQYF
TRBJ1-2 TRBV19 CASSPEDRADYGYTF
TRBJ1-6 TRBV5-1 CASRFGADHNSPLHF
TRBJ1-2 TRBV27 CASSLRGSYGYTF
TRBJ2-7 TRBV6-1 CASSEPGTGSYEQYF
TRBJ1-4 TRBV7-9 CASSLGTLEKLFF
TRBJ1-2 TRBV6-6 CASGSGGYGYTF
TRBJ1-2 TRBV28 CASTPTGGSGYTF
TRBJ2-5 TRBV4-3 CASSQGLATQETQYF
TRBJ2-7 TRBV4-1 CASSQGTYYEQYF
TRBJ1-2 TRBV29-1 CSVPLGSKGGLSNYGYTF
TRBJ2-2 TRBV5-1 CASTLAGGTGELFF
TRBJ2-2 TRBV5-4 CASSSHLLAGANAGELFF
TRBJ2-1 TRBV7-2 CASSSAWTSGEQFF
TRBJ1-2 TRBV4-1 CASSQDNRNYGYTF
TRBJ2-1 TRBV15 CATGEGRGRNEQFF
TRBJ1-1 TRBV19 CASLQTERNTEAFF
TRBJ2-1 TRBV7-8 CASRRDRGDRIAAWNSYNEQFF
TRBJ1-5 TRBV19 CASRGGQGWYQPQHF
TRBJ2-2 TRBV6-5 CASSTNTGELFF
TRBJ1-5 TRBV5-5 CASSRGTGDNQPQHF
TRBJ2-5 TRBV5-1 CASSSTLQETQYF
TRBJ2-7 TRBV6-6 CASSLPAPDYEQYF